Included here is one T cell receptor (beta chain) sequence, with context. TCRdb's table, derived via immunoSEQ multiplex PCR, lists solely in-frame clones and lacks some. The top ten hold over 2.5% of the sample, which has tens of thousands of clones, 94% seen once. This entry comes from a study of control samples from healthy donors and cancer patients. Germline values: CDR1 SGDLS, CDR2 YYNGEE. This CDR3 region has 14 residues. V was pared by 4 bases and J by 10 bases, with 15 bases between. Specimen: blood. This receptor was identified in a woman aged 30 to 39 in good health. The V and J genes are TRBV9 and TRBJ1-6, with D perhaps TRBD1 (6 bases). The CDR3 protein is CASSPSTGFSPLHF. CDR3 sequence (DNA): TGTGCCAGCAGCCCATCGACAGGCTTCTCACCCCTCCACTTT.